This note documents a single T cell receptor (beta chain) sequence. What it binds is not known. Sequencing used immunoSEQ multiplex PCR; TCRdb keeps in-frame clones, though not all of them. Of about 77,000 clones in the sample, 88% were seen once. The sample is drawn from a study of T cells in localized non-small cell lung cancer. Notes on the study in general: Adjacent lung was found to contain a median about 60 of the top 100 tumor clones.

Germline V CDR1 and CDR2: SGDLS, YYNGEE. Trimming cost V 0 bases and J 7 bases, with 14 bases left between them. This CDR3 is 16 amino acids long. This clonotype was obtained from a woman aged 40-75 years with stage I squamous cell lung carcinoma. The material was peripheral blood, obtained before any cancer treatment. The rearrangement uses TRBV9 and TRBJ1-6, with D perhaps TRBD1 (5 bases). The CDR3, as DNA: TGTGCCAGCAGCGTAGGTCCAGGGCGGAACAATTCACCCCTCCACTTT. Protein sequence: CASSVGPGRNNSPLHF.